This note documents a single T cell receptor (beta chain) sequence. Its antigen is unknown. Trimming removed 0 bases from V and 4 bases from J; junction bases left unmatched: 10. From germline, CDR1 is SGDLS and CDR2 YYNGEE. This CDR3 has 17 amino acids. This sample is drawn from a study of cytomegalovirus exposure and HLA in healthy donors. Study-level results: One variant, a missense change in DCLRE1C, was linked in a later analysis to TCR beta V- and J-gene trimming.

Primers included in the PCR were 60 Vbeta and 13 Jbeta primers. The repertoire was sequenced with immunoSEQ multiplex PCR; TCRdb's copy has only in-frame clones and lacks some. Here the sample spans 85,000 to 120,000 clones, roughly 80% being singletons. V usage is TRBV9 and J usage is TRBJ2-1; 7 positions agree with TRBD2. The specimen was PBMCs. This clonotype was obtained from a man aged 35-49 years in good health and CMV-seronegative. The CDR3 DNA is TGTGCCAGCAGCGTAGCCCCTTTGCAGCGGGGATACAATGAGCAGTTCTTC. It translates to CASSVAPLQRGYNEQFF.